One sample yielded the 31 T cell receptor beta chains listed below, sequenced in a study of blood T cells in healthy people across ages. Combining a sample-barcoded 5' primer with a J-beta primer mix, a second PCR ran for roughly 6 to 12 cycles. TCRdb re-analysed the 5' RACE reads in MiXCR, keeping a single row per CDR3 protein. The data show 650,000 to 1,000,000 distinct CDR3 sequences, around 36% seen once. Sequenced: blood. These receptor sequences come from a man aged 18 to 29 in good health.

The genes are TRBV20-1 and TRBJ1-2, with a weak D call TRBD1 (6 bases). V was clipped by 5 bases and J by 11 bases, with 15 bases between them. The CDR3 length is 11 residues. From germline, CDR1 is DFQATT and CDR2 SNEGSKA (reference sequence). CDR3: CSADPGHRYTF. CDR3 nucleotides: TGCAGTGCTGATCCGGGACACCGGTACACCTTC.

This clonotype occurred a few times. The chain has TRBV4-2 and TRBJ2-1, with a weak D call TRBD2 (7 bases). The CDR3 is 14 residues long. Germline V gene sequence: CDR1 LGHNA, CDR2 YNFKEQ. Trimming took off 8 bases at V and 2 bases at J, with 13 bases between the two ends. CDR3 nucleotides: TGTGCCAGCCGCGGCGGGGGCCCCTACAATGAGCAGTTCTTC. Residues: CASRGGGPYNEQFF.

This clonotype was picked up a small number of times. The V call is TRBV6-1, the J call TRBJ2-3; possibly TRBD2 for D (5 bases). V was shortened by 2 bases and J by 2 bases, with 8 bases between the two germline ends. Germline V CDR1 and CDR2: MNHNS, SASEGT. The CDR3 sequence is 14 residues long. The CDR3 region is CASSEWRYTDTQYF. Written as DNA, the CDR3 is TGTGCCAGCAGTGAATGGAGGTACACAGATACGCAGTATTTT.

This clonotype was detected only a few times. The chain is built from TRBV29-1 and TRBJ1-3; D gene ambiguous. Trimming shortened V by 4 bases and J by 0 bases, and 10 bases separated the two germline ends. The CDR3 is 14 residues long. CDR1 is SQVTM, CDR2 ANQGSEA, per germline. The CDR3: CSVGYTGSGNTIYF. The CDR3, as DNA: TGCAGCGTTGGCTACACCGGCTCTGGAAACACCATATATTTT.

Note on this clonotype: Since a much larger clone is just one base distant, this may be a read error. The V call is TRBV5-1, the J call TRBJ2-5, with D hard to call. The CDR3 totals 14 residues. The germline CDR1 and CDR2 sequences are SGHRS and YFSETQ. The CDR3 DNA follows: TGCACCAGCAGCCTACAGACAAGGCAAGAGACCCAGTACTTC. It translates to CTSSLQTRQETQYF.

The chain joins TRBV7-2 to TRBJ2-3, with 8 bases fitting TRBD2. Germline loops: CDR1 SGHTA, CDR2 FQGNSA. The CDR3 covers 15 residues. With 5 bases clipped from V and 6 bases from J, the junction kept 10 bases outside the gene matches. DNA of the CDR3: TGTGCCAGCAGCCTCGGGGGGGTGCTACTGGATACGCAGTATTTT. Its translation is CASSLGGVLLDTQYF.

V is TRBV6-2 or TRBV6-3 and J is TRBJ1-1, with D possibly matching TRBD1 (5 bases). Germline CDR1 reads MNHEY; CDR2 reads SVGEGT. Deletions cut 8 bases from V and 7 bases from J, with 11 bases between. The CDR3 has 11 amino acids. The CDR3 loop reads CASLTGVEAFF. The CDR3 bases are TGTGCCAGCCTGACGGGGGTTGAAGCTTTCTTT.

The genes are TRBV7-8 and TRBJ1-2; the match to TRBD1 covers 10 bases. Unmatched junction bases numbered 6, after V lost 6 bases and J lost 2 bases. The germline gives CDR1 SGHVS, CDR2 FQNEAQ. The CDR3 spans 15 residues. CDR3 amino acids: CASSLTGGANYGYTF. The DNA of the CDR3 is TGTGCCAGCAGTCTGACAGGGGGCGCGAACTATGGCTACACCTTC.

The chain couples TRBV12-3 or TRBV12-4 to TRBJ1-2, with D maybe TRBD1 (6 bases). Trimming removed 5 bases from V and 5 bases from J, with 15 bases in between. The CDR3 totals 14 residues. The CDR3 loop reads CASSETGGGYGYTF. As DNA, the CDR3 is TGTGCCAGCAGTGAGACAGGTGGTGGTTATGGCTACACCTTC.

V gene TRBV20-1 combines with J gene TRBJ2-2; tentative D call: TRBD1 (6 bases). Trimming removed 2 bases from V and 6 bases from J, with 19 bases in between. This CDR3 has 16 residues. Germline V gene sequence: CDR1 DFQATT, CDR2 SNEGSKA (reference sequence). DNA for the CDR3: TGCAGTGCTAGAACCAGTCAGTTGGGGGCGGCCGGGGAGCTGTTTTTT. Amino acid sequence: CSARTSQLGAAGELFF.

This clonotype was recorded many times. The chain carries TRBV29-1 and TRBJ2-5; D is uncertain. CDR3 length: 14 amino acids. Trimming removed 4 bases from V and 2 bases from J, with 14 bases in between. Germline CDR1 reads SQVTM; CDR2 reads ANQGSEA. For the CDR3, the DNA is TGCAGCGTTGGCCTATCACGATTTCAAGAGACCCAGTACTTC. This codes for CSVGLSRFQETQYF.

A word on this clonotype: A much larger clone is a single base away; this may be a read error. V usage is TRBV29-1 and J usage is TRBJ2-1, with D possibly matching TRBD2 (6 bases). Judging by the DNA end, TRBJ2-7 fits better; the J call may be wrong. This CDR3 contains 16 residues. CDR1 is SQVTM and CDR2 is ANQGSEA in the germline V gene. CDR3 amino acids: CSVSRTTGSLLNEQYF. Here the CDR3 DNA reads TGCAGCGTTTCACGGACTACAGGCTCCCTACTTAATGAGCAGTACTTC.

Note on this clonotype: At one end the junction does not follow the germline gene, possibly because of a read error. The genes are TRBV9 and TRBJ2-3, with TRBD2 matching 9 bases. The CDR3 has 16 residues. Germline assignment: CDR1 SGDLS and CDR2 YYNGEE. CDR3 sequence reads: CASSRSGGRGTATQYF. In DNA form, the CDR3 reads TGTGCCAGCAGCCGTAGCGGGGGCAGGGGGACAGCTACGCAGTATTTT.

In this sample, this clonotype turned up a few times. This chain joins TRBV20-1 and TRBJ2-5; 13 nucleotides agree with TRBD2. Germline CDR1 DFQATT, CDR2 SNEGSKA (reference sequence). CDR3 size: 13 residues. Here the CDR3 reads CGPTLAGGREQYF. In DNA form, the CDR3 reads TGCGGACCTACACTAGCGGGGGGGCGTGAGCAGTACTTC.

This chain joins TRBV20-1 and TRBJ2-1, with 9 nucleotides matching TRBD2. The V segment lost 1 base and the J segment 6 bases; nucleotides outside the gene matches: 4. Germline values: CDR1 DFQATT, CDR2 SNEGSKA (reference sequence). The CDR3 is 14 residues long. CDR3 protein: CSARGGGGVNEQFF. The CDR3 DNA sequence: TGCAGTGCTAGAGGCGGCGGGGGGGTCAATGAGCAGTTCTTC.

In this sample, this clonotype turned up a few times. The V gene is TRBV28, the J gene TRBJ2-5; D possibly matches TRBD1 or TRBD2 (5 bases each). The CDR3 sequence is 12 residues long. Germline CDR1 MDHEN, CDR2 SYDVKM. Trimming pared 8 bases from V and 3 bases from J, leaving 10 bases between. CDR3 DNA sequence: TGTGCCAGCTGGCAGGGAGAAGAGACCCAGTACTTC. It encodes CASWQGEETQYF.

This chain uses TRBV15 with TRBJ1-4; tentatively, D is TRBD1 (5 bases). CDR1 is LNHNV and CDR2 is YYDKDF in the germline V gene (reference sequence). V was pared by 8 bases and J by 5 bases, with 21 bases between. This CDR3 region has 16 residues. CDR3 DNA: TGTGCCACCGGAACCTACGACGGACGGACAAATGAAAAACTGTTTTTT. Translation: CATGTYDGRTNEKLFF.

The chain's CDR3 is CASSFEDVSAYEQYF. CDR3 sequence (DNA): TGTGCCAGCAGCTTCGAGGACGTAAGCGCCTACGAGCAGTACTTC. The chain employs TRBV7-8 and TRBJ2-7; D is undetermined. There are 15 residues in the CDR3. CDR1 and CDR2 (germline): SGHVS, FQNEAQ. V lost 3 bases and J lost 2, with 14 bases in between.

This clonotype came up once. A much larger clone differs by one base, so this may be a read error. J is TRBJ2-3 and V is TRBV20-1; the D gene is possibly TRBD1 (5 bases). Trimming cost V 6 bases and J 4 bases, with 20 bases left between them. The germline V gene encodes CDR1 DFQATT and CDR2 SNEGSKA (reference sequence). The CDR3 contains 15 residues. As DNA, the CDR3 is TGCAGTGCAGGGGAAATCGGCCGTTCAGCAGATACGCAGTATTTT. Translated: CSAGEIGRSADTQYF.

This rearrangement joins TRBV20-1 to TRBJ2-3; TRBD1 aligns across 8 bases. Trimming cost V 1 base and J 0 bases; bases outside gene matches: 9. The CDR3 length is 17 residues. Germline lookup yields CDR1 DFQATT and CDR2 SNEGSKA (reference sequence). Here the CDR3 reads CSARGPSGQGSTDTQYF. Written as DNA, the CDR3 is TGCAGTGCTAGAGGGCCCTCTGGACAGGGTAGCACAGATACGCAGTATTTT.

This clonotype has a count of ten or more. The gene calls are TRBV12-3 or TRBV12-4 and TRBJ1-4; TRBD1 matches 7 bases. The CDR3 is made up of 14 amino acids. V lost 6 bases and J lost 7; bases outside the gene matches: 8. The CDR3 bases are TGTGCCAGCAGACGACAGGGCGCTGGTGAAAAACTGTTTTTT. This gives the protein CASRRQGAGEKLFF.

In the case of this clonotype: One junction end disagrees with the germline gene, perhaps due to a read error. The CDR3 protein is CASSPGMPRSNQPPHF. The DNA for the CDR3 is TGTGCCAGCAGTCCTGGGATGCCCAGGAGCAATCAGCCCCCGCATTTT. The J gene is TRBJ1-5, the V gene TRBV6-6; D unresolved. The CDR3 length is 16 residues. Germline CDR1 is MNHNY and CDR2 is SVGAGI (reference sequence).

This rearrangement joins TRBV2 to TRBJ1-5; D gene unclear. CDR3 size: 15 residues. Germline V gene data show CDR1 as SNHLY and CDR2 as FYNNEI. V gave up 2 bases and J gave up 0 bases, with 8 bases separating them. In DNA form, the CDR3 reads TGTGCCAGCAGTGAATCAGGAATTAGCAATCAGCCCCAGCATTTT. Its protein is CASSESGISNQPQHF.

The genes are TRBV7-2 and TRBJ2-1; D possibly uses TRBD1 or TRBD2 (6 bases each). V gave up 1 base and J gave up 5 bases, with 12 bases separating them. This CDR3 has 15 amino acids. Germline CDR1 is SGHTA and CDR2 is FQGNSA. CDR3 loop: CASSLVQGRHNEQFF. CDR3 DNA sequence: TGTGCCAGCAGCTTAGTGCAGGGGAGGCACAATGAGCAGTTCTTC.

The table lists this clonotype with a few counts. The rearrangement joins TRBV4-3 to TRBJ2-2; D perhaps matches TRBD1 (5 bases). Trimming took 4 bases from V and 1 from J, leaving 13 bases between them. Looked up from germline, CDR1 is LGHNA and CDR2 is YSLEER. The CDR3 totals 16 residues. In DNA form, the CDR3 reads TGCGCCAGCAGCCGGCTGACGACAGAGAACACCGGGGAGCTGTTTTTT. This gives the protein CASSRLTTENTGELFF.

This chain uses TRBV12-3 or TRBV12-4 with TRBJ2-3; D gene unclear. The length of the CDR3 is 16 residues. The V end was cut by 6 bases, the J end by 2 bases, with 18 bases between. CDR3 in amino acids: CASSPVFAESTDTQYF. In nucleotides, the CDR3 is TGTGCCAGCAGCCCGGTATTTGCTGAATCCACAGATACGCAGTATTTT.

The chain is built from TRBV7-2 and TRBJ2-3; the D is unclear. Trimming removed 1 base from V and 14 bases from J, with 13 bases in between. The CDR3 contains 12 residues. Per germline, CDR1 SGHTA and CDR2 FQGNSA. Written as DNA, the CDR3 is TGTGCCAGCAGCTTAGAAGGCTTCGGCTTGTATTTT. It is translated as CASSLEGFGLYF. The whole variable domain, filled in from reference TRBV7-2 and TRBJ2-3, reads GAGVSQSPSNKVTEKGKDVELRCDPISGHTALYWYRQSLGQGLEFLIYFQGNSAPDKSGLPSDRFSAERTGGSVSTLTIQRTQQEDSAVYLCASSLEGFGLYFGPGTRLTVL.

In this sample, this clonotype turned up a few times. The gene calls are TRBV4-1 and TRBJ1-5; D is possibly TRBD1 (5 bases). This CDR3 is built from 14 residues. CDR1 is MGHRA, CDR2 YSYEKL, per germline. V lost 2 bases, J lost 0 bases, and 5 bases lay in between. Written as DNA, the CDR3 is TGCGCCAGCAGCCAACAGGGTAGCAATCAGCCCCAGCATTTT. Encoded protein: CASSQQGSNQPQHF.

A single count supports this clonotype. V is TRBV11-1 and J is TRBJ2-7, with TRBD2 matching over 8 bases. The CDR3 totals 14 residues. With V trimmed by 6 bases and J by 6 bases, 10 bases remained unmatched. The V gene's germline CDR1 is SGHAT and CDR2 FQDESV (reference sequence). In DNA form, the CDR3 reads TGTGCCAGCAGTCCCTCCGGGACTAGAAGCGAGCAGTACTTC. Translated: CASSPSGTRSEQYF.

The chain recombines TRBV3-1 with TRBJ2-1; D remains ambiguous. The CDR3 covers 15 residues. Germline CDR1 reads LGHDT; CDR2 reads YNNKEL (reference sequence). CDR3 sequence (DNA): TGTGCTAGAAGCCGAGGCCCCCGGCCCCACAATGAGCAGTTCTTC. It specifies CARSRGPRPHNEQFF.

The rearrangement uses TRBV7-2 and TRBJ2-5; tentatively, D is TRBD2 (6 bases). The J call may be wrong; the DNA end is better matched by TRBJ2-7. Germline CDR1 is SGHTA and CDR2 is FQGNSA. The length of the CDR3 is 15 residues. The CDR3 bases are TGTGCCAGCAGCTTGAGTGGCGGGGTTCCCGCCGAGCAGTACTTC. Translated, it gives CASSLSGGVPAEQYF.